These T cell receptor beta chains were read from a single sample in a study of shared clonotypes between healthy human individuals. Sequenced by immunoSEQ multiplex PCR; TCRdb stores in-frame clones only, minus some. Of approximately 2.5 million clones listed, 85% to 95% are singletons. Sequenced sample: naive CD4+ T cells sorted from blood. These receptors were taken from a young man in good health. CDR3s include the opening cysteine and the closing phenylalanine or tryptophan. The D gene is left open where the match is weak. Rows may omit the clone size; those that give it use once, few, many or a size class.

D,V,J,size,DNA,CDR3
-,TRBV5-1,TRBJ2-7,-,TGCGCCAGCCTTCCTCTCCCCGGGACAATTGGGTACGAGCAGTACTTC,CASLPLPGTIGYEQYF
-,TRBV6-6,TRBJ2-7,-,TGTGCCAGCAGCGGGTTGGGAGCGCAGTACTTC,CASSGLGAQYF
-,TRBV7-2,TRBJ2-1,once,TGTGCCAGCAGCCGAGAATTAGGGTTTTACAATGAGCAGTTCTTC,CASSRELGFYNEQFF
-,TRBV4-1,TRBJ2-7,once,TGCGCCAGCAGCCAAGTTCCCAGCCCGAGCTCCTACGAGCAGTACTTC,CASSQVPSPSSYEQYF
TRBD2,TRBV7-9,TRBJ2-5,-,TGTGCCAGCAGCTTAGGGGTGAAAGAAGGACTAGCGGGATTCGTTGTGAACTTC,CASSLGVKEGLAGFVVNF
-,TRBV6-5,TRBJ2-3,-,TGTGCCAGCTTTCTAGCGACCATCACAGATACGCAGTATTTT,CASFLATITDTQYF
TRBD2,TRBV7-9,TRBJ2-7,-,TGTGCCAGCAGCCAGGGACTAGCGGGGATATCCTACGAGCAGTACTTC,CASSQGLAGISYEQYF
-,TRBV5-1,TRBJ1-1,-,TGCGCCAGCAGCTTGTGGCTGGAGAACACTGAAGCTTTCTTT,CASSLWLENTEAFF
TRBD1,TRBV7-9,TRBJ1-2,-,TGTGCCAGCAGCCCGGGACAGGGAGCCTATGGCTACACCTTC,CASSPGQGAYGYTF
-,TRBV30,TRBJ1-3,-,TGTGCCTGGGTATATGGAAACACCATATATTTT,CAWVYGNTIYF
-,TRBV9,TRBJ1-2,once,TGTGCCAGCAGCCCGGCGGGGGGGAACTCTGGCTACACCTTC,CASSPAGGNSGYTF
TRBD2,TRBV4-2,TRBJ2-7,-,TGTGCCAGCAGCCTCGGAAGGGCGGCGGGGGAGGTTGGCGAGCAGTACTTC,CASSLGRAAGEVGEQYF
TRBD2,TRBV7-2,TRBJ2-7,-,TGTGCCAGCAGCCCCCTCCGGGGGGGGTGGTACGAGCAGTACTTC,CASSPLRGGWYEQYF
TRBD2,TRBV12-5,TRBJ2-7,-,TGTGCTAGTTGGAGCGGGAGCTCCTACGAGCAGTACTTC,CASWSGSSYEQYF
-,TRBV7-9,TRBJ1-2,few,TGTGCCAGCAGCGAGATGCGAGGAGGCTATGGCTACACCTTC,CASSEMRGGYGYTF
-,TRBV7-9,TRBJ1-1,-,TGTGCCAGCAGCTCGATCCCTGAAGCTTTCTTT,CASSSIPEAFF
-,TRBV30,TRBJ1-1,-,TGTGCCTGGAGTAAACAGCAGAACACTGAAGCTTTCTTT,CAWSKQQNTEAFF
-,TRBV5-1,TRBJ2-7,-,TGCGCCAGCAGCTGGGGTGGGGAGCAGTACTTC,CASSWGGEQYF
-,TRBV4-1,TRBJ2-2,-,TGCGCCAGCAGCCCCGGGTTCACACAGCGCGCGAACACCGGGGAGCTGTTTTTT,CASSPGFTQRANTGELFF
-,TRBV4-3,TRBJ1-5,-,TGCGCCAGCAGCCAAGATGTGATAACGGCACCATATCAGCCCCAGCATTTT,CASSQDVITAPYQPQHF
-,TRBV30,TRBJ2-5,once,TGTGCCTGGATGTCGGAGACCCAGTACTTC,CAWMSETQYF
-,TRBV11-2,TRBJ1-2,-,TGTGCCAGCAGCTTAGATCTTAGGGACTCACTGGGAGGCTTC,CASSLDLRDSLGGF
TRBD1,TRBV6-1,TRBJ1-5,-,TGTGCCAGCACCCAGGACAGGTCCCAGCCCCAGCATTTT,CASTQDRSQPQHF
-,TRBV6-5,TRBJ1-4,-,TGTGCCAGCAGTTACGGGTTAAACAGTGAAAAACTGTTTTTT,CASSYGLNSEKLFF
TRBD2,TRBV7-3,TRBJ2-1,-,TGTGCCAGCAGCCTCGGGGGGGCATTTGACAATGAGCAGTTCTTC,CASSLGGAFDNEQFF
TRBD1,TRBV28,TRBJ2-7,-,TGTGCCAGCAGTCGACAGGGGGTGCCCTACGAGCAGTACTTC,CASSRQGVPYEQYF
TRBD2,TRBV7-3,TRBJ2-5,-,TGTGCCAGCAGCTTACTACCTAGCGGAAACCAAGAGACCCAGTACTTC,CASSLLPSGNQETQYF
-,TRBV5-1,TRBJ2-7,-,TGCGCCAGCAGCTCCGGGACCATCTACGAGCAGTACTTC,CASSSGTIYEQYF
-,TRBV28,TRBJ2-7,-,TGTGCCAGCAGCCGCCCCGGACAGCCCTCCTACGAGCAGTACTTC,CASSRPGQPSYEQYF
-,TRBV27,TRBJ1-4,-,TGTGCCACTCGTAGGGGCGGTGGTGAAAAACTGTTTTTT,CATRRGGGEKLFF
TRBD2,TRBV13,TRBJ2-1,-,TGTGCCAGCAGCAATCCGATAGCGGGGAAGAATGAGCAGTTCTTC,CASSNPIAGKNEQFF
-,TRBV27,TRBJ2-7,-,TGTGCCAGCAGTTTTTTTAGCGGTCCCACCCTACACTACGAGCAGTACTTC,CASSFFSGPTLHYEQYF
TRBD1,TRBV30,TRBJ2-7,-,TGTGCCTGGAGTGGCAGGGGGTATGGCGAGCAGTACTTC,CAWSGRGYGEQYF
-,TRBV11-1,TRBJ2-7,-,TGTGCCAGCAGCATTAACCGGGACTGGAGGGGAATTACCTACGAGCAGTACTTC,CASSINRDWRGITYEQYF
-,TRBV2,TRBJ2-1,-,TGTGCCTCTAAGCCCGGGGGTGGGATACATGAGCAGTTCTTC,CASKPGGGIHEQFF
-,TRBV6-5,TRBJ2-7,once,TGTGCCAGCAGTTACTCGCCGAAGAGCTCCTACGAGCAGTACTTC,CASSYSPKSSYEQYF
TRBD1,TRBV7-8,TRBJ1-3,-,TGTGCCAGCAGCTCTCCGTGGGGACAGGGACTCTCCGGAAACACCATATATTTT,CASSSPWGQGLSGNTIYF
-,TRBV7-9,TRBJ1-6,-,TGTGCCAGCAGCTTAGTTCAGGGGACCAATTCACCCCTCCACTTT,CASSLVQGTNSPLHF
TRBD1,TRBV7-9,TRBJ2-1,-,TGTGCCAGCAGCTTAAGGAGGGAAGGGACAGGGGGCCGGGATGAGCAGTTCTTC,CASSLRREGTGGRDEQFF
-,TRBV18,TRBJ1-1,-,TGTGCCAGCTCACCCACCGGGGGCGAGGCGGCTTTCTTT,CASSPTGGEAAFF
-,TRBV2,TRBJ2-2,-,TGTGCCACTGGTGGAGGGACTGCCACCGGGGAGCTGTTTTTT,CATGGGTATGELFF
-,TRBV25-1,TRBJ2-1,-,TGTGCCAGCATGGGGACAAAGGAAAATGAGCAGTTCTTC,CASMGTKENEQFF
-,TRBV30,TRBJ2-3,-,TGTGCCTGGAGTCACCTCAGAGATACGCAGTATTTT,CAWSHLRDTQYF
-,TRBV6-6,TRBJ2-2,-,TGTGCCACATGGGCCCGGAACACCGGGGAGCTGTTTTTT,CATWARNTGELFF
-,TRBV6-5,TRBJ2-7,-,TGTGCCAGCAGTCGAGGGACCTTCCGCGAGCAGTACTTC,CASSRGTFREQYF
-,TRBV19,TRBJ1-2,-,TGTGCCAGTAGTATCGCAGCTTCGCATAACTATGGCTACACCTTC,CASSIAASHNYGYTF